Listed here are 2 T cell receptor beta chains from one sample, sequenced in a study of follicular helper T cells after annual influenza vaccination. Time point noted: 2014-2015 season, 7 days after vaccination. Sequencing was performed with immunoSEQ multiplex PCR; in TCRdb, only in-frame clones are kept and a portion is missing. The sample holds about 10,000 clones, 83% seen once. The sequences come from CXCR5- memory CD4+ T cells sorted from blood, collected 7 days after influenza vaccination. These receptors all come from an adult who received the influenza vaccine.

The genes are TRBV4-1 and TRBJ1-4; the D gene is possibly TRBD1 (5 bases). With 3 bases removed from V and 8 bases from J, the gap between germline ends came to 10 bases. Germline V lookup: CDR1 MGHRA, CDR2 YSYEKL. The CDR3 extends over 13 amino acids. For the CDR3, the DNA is TGCGCCAGCAGCCACAGGGTCTTAGAAAAACTGTTTTTT. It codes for CASSHRVLEKLFF.

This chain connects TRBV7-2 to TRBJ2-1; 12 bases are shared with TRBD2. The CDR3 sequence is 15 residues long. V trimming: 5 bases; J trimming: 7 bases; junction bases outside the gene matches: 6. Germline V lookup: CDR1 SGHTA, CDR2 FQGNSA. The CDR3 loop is CASSATSGGLNEQFF. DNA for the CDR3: TGTGCCAGCAGCGCAACTAGCGGGGGGTTAAATGAGCAGTTCTTC.